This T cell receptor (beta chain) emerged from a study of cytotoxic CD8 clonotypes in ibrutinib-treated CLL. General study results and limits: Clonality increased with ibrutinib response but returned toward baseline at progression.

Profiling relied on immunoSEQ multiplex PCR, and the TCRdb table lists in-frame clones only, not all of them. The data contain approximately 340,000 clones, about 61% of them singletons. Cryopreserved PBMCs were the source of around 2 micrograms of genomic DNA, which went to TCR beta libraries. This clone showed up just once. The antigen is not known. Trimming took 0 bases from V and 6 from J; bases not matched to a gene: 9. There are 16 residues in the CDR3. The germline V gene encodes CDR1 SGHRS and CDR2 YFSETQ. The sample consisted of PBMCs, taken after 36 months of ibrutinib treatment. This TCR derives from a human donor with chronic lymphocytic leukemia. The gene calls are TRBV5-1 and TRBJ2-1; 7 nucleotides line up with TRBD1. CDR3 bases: TGCGCCAGCAGCTTGGATCAGACAGGGTCCCGCAATGAGCAGTTCTTC. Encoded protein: CASSLDQTGSRNEQFF.